The clone carrying this T cell receptor (beta chain) was seen more than once but under ten times. Antigen specificity is unknown. Measured with immunoSEQ multiplex PCR; TCRdb has only the in-frame clones, and not every one. The sample includes approximately 270,000 clones, 65% to 90% of them seen just once. These data originate in a study of cytomegalovirus exposure and HLA in healthy donors. Study context: The 90 to 150 validation repertoires were produced on the same platform as the approximately 670 repertoires of the first cohort. This was reported in a later analysis. General study findings and limits: Reported results showed that the classifier diagnosed cytomegalovirus status with high specificity and sensitivity. Researchers counted roughly 150 TCR beta chains as cytomegalovirus-associated.

The roughly 120-subject validation cohort, separate from the approximately 670-subject first cohort, included the donors. Germline V gene lookup returns CDR1 SGHTA and CDR2 FQGNSA. Deletions cut 0 bases from V and 11 bases from J, with 19 bases between. This CDR3 is built from 16 residues. Source material: PBMCs. The chain joins TRBV7-2 to TRBJ1-4, with a tentative D call TRBD1 (5 bases). The sequence derives from a woman under 30 in good health and CMV-seronegative. CDR3 residues: CASSLASVREGRKLFF. In DNA form, the CDR3 reads TGTGCCAGCAGCTTAGCGTCAGTCAGGGAAGGAAGGAAACTGTTTTTT.